This is a list of T cell receptor beta chains from one sample in a study of beta chain features in type 1 diabetes. Repertoires were generated with immunoSEQ multiplex PCR, while TCRdb's copy carries only in-frame clones and drops some. In the table there are 300,000 to 350,000 clones, roughly 15% of which are singletons. Sequencing was done on a sample of central memory CD4+ T cells from blood. These receptor sequences come from a man between 25 and 39 years old in good health. CDR3s include the opening cysteine and the closing phenylalanine or tryptophan. The D gene is left open where the match is weak. Only some rows state a clone size, as once, few, many or a class for expanded clones.

>TRBJ1-4|TRBD1|many|TRBV25-1
TGTGCCAGCAGTGACTCCACAGGGGGAGGTCGTGAAAAACTGTTTTTT
CASSDSTGGGREKLFF
>TRBJ2-3|NA|few|TRBV18
TGTGCCAGCTCACCACGGGACGGATACACAGATACGCAGTATTTT
CASSPRDGYTDTQYF
>TRBJ2-7|NA|NA|TRBV4-3
TGCGCCAGCAGCCAAGCTGGACACGGTACCTACAAGCAGTACTTC
CASSQAGHGTYKQYF
>TRBJ2-1|TRBD2|few|TRBV25-1
TGTGCCAGCAGTGAATTAAGAAAGAGCGGGGGGGCCGGGGAGCAGTTCTTC
CASSELRKSGGAGEQFF
>TRBJ2-2|TRBD1|few|TRBV18
TGTGCCAGCTCACCAGACGGGACAGCCAGCACCGGGGAGCTGTTTTTT
CASSPDGTASTGELFF
>TRBJ1-1|NA|NA|TRBV2
TGTGCCAGCAGCCCATCTGCTGCGGCGAACACTGAAGCTTTCTTT
CASSPSAAANTEAFF
>TRBJ2-3|NA|many|TRBV4-1
TGCGCCAGCAGCCAGGGTCGAGGCACAGATACGCAGTATTTT
CASSQGRGTDTQYF
>TRBJ1-2|NA|NA|TRBV11-2
TGTGCCAGCAGCGTAGGGACCTCCTATGGCTACACCTTC
CASSVGTSYGYTF
>TRBJ2-5|NA|few|TRBV29-1
TGCAGCGTACGGACAGTAGGGGAGACCCAGTACTTC
CSVRTVGETQYF
>TRBJ2-3|NA|NA|TRBV18
TGTGCCAGCTCTCAATACATCGGTTCTGATACGCAGTATTTT
CASSQYIGSDTQYF
>TRBJ1-6|NA|NA|TRBV6-5
TGTGCCAGCAGTTACTCACTTAATTCACCCCTCCACTTT
CASSYSLNSPLHF
>TRBJ2-7|NA|NA|TRBV4-1
TGCGCCAGCAGCCATATTTCAGGGAAATCCTACGAGCAGTACTTC
CASSHISGKSYEQYF
>TRBJ1-3|NA|few|TRBV9
TGTGCCAGCAGCGGAGGGGGAAACACCATATATTTT
CASSGGGNTIYF
>TRBJ1-2|TRBD1|NA|TRBV6-1
TGTGCCAGCAGTGACAGACAGGGGGCAGATGGCTACACCTTC
CASSDRQGADGYTF
>TRBJ2-3|TRBD2|few|TRBV5-1
TGCGCCAGCAGCTGGGGGACTAGCGCGGATACGCAGTATTTT
CASSWGTSADTQYF
>TRBJ2-7|TRBD1|NA|TRBV6-6
TGTGCCAGCAGTTACCGGGACAGGGGTTACGAGCAGTACTTC
CASSYRDRGYEQYF
>TRBJ1-5|TRBD1|NA|TRBV6-5
TGTGCCAGCAGAAGAGGGGGCGGACGCAATCAGCCCCAGCATTTT
CASRRGGGRNQPQHF
>TRBJ2-5|NA|NA|TRBV11-3
TGTGCCAGCAGCTCGGGGTTTTCGGAGACCCAGTACTTC
CASSSGFSETQYF
>TRBJ1-2|TRBD1|many|TRBV5-4
TGTGCCAGCAGCTTGATTGGACAGGACTATGGCTACACCTTC
CASSLIGQDYGYTF
>TRBJ1-1|NA|few|TRBV7-2
TGTGCCAGCAGCTTAAGCCCAATGAACACTGAAGCTTTCTTT
CASSLSPMNTEAFF
>TRBJ2-1|TRBD2|NA|TRBV6-5
TGTGCCAGCAGTTCGGCGGGAGGGGTTTACAATGAGCAGTTCTTC
CASSSAGGVYNEQFF
>TRBJ2-7|NA|NA|TRBV5-1
TGCGCCAGCAGCTTCGGGCAGGGGAATTACGAGCAGTACTTC
CASSFGQGNYEQYF
>TRBJ1-2|NA|NA|TRBV15
TGTGCCACCAGCAGAGAGCTAGTGGCCTATGGCTACACCTTC
CATSRELVAYGYTF
>TRBJ2-7|NA|NA|TRBV28
TGTGCCGGCAGTCCCTCGGGTACCTACGAGCAGTACTTC
CAGSPSGTYEQYF
>TRBJ2-1|NA|NA|TRBV7-8
TGTGCCAGCAGCGGGTCGGATGAGCAGTTCTTC
CASSGSDEQFF
>TRBJ1-2|TRBD1|NA|TRBV6-6
TGTGCCAGCAGTTACGGACAGGCCCCCTATGGCTACACCTTC
CASSYGQAPYGYTF
>TRBJ2-1|NA|NA|TRBV7-3
TGTGCCAGCAGCCTGGGCTCCTACAATGAGCAGTTCTTC
CASSLGSYNEQFF
>TRBJ1-2|TRBD1|few|TRBV10-3
TGTGCCACACAGGGGAGTGGCTATGGCTACACCTTC
CATQGSGYGYTF
>TRBJ2-1|NA|many|TRBV14
TGTGCCACCTGGTGGGGTGAGCAGTTCTTC
CATWWGEQFF
>TRBJ2-3|NA|medium-sized|TRBV20-1
TGCAGTGCGGCGACTGGGGATACGCAGTATTTT
CSAATGDTQYF
>TRBJ2-5|TRBD1|few|TRBV7-9
TGTGCCAGCACCTACTACAGACAGGGACAAGAGACCCAGTACTTC
CASTYYRQGQETQYF
>TRBJ2-5|TRBD2|few|TRBV11-2
TGTGCCAGCAGCCAAGCCTCGGCGGGAGGGAAGGAGACCCAGTACTTC
CASSQASAGGKETQYF
>TRBJ2-1|NA|few|TRBV6-6
TGTGCCAGCAGTTCGGCGGGCGATGAGCAGTTCTTC
CASSSAGDEQFF
>TRBJ1-6|NA|few|TRBV2
TGTGCCAGCAGTATACAGGGAGGCTCACCCCTCCACTTT
CASSIQGGSPLHF
>TRBJ2-5|NA|NA|TRBV5-4
TGTGCCAGCAGCTTGGGCGGACAGAGGCGAGAGACCCAGTACTTC
CASSLGGQRRETQYF
>TRBJ2-5|TRBD2|few|TRBV18
TGTGCCAGCTCACAAAGGACTAGCGAGGAGACCCAGTACTTC
CASSQRTSEETQYF
>TRBJ2-6|TRBD1|few|TRBV19
TGTGCCAGTAGTGACTACAGGGGGTCTGGGGCCAACGTCCTGACTTTC
CASSDYRGSGANVLTF
>TRBJ2-5|TRBD2|NA|TRBV19
TGTGCCAGTAGTACGGGGACTAGCGACCAAGAGACCCAGTACTTC
CASSTGTSDQETQYF
>TRBJ1-6|NA|NA|TRBV6-6
TGTGCCAGCAGTTTTAACCCCAGGGAATATAATTCACCCCTCCACTTT
CASSFNPREYNSPLHF
>TRBJ2-3|NA|NA|TRBV10-3
TGTGCCATCAGTGAGGGAGGGACGAGCACAGATACGCAGTATTTT
CAISEGGTSTDTQYF
>TRBJ2-1|NA|NA|TRBV4-1
TGCGCCAGCAGCCGAGATTTGACGGGGGCCAATGAGCAGTTCTTC
CASSRDLTGANEQFF
>TRBJ2-3|TRBD1|NA|TRBV7-7
TGTGCTAGCAGCTTGGGACAGGGGGGTTCGTCAGATACGCAGTATTTT
CASSLGQGGSSDTQYF
>TRBJ1-6|TRBD1|few|TRBV10-3
TGTGCCATCAGAGGGACAGCCAATAATTCACCCCTCCACTTT
CAIRGTANNSPLHF
>TRBJ1-1|NA|NA|TRBV6-5
TGTGCCAGCAGTTATCAGCAATACACTGAAGCTTTCTTT
CASSYQQYTEAFF
>TRBJ2-3|TRBD2|few|TRBV7-9
TGTGCCAGCAGCTCGGGACTAGGGTTCGGAGATACGCAGTATTTT
CASSSGLGFGDTQYF
>TRBJ1-6|TRBD1|once|TRBV5-4
TGTGCCAGCAGCTTGGCTCTGGACAGGGCCTCTTATAATTCACCCCTCCACTTT
CASSLALDRASYNSPLHF